Below, 25 T cell receptor beta chains from the same sample are listed, as sequenced in a study of shared clonotypes between healthy human individuals. Using immunoSEQ multiplex PCR, the repertoire was profiled, and TCRdb retains in-frame clones only, with some absent. The profile shows 2 million to 2.5 million clones, approximately 90% of them singletons. The sequenced material came from naive CD4+ T cells from PBMCs. As to subset: CD45RA+ positively selected. The origin of the receptors is a man aged 18 to 35 in good health. Some clones in this sample may be carry-over from other donors' samples.

As concerns this clone: This same CDR3 is encoded by further DNA sequences in the sample. The chain uses TRBV5-1 and TRBJ2-3; D is perhaps TRBD2 (5 bases). This CDR3 comprises 14 residues. Trimming took off 4 bases at V and 1 base at J, with 10 bases between the two ends. CDR1 is SGHRS and CDR2 is YFSETQ in the germline V gene. CDR3 coding DNA: TGCGCCAGCAGCAGCGGCTCGCGCACAGATACGCAGTATTTT. It specifies CASSSGSRTDTQYF.

The chain combines TRBV7-9 with TRBJ1-2, with D unresolved. The CDR3 contains 15 residues. The ends were cut back, 5 bases at V and 1 base at J, with 14 bases in the middle. Germline-derived CDR1 and CDR2 are SEHNR and FQNEAQ (reference sequence). CDR3 bases: TGTGCCAGCAGCCCCGGCGGGGAGTATAACTATGGCTACACCTTC. It is translated as CASSPGGEYNYGYTF.

In its sample, this clone was seen once. The chain links TRBV6-5 to TRBJ2-1; TRBD2 might be the D (6 bases). The germline V gene encodes CDR1 MNHEY and CDR2 SVGAGI. The V gene lost 10 bases and the J gene lost 6 bases, with 16 bases spanning the gap. CDR3 length: 13 residues. In DNA form, the CDR3 reads TGTGCCACCGCTTCTTTGCGGGGCAATGAGCAGTTCTTC. It codes for CATASLRGNEQFF.

Notes on this clone: The sample contains more than one DNA sequence encoding this CDR3. This chain connects TRBV5-1 to TRBJ1-5; TRBD1 matches at 9 bases. Germline V lookup: CDR1 SGHRS, CDR2 YFSETQ. The CDR3 spans 14 residues. Unmatched junction bases numbered 3, after V lost 4 bases and J lost 4 bases. CDR3: CASSGGQGNQPQHF. The DNA for the CDR3 is TGCGCCAGCAGCGGGGGACAGGGAAATCAGCCCCAGCATTTT.

This clone was recorded only once. Other DNA sequences within the sample encode an identical CDR3. The chain uses TRBV11-2 and TRBJ2-5, with a weak D call TRBD2 (5 bases). Germline V lookup: CDR1 SGHAT, CDR2 FQNNGV. Trimming took 2 bases from V and 5 from J, leaving 12 bases between them. The CDR3 is 14 amino acids. CDR3 sequence (DNA): TGTGCCAGCAGCTTACGGGCCGGCGGGGAGACCCAGTACTTC. The encoded protein is CASSLRAGGETQYF.

Of note for this clone: Other DNA sequences in this sample translate to the same CDR3. The chain combines TRBV18 with TRBJ2-1; 11 nucleotides match TRBD2. Per the germline V gene, CDR1 is KGHSH and CDR2 is LQKENI. V lost 3 bases to trimming and J lost 5 bases; unmatched junction nucleotides: 3. The CDR3 loop spans 15 amino acids. The CDR3 reads CASSPIAGGDNEQFF. CDR3 coding DNA: TGTGCCAGCTCACCGATAGCGGGAGGGGACAATGAGCAGTTCTTC.

For the CDR3, the DNA is TGTGCCAGCAGCTTAGTGGGGGTTGGTCTCGAGCAGTACTTC. As protein: CASSLVGVGLEQYF. The V gene is TRBV7-9, the J gene TRBJ2-7, with D possibly being TRBD1 or TRBD2 (5 bases each). Germline values: CDR1 SEHNR, CDR2 FQNEAQ (reference sequence). This CDR3 contains 14 residues. V lost 1 base and J lost 6, with 13 bases in between.

The chain recombines TRBV9 with TRBJ2-2; D is possibly TRBD2 (6 bases). Germline V gene lookup returns CDR1 SGDLS and CDR2 YYNGEE. The CDR3 has 17 residues. Trimming pared 4 bases from V and 5 bases from J, leaving 21 bases between. In DNA form, the CDR3 reads TGTGCCAGCAGCTCCCTTAGCGATGGAGGGCCTACCGGGGAGCTGTTTTTT. Its protein is CASSSLSDGGPTGELFF.

The rearrangement uses TRBV6-4 and TRBJ1-3; no clear D gene. The CDR3 runs 15 residues. The germline gives CDR1 MRHNA, CDR2 SNTAGT. CDR3: CAVRARIYSGNTIYF. The CDR3, as DNA: TGTGCTGTCCGGGCCCGAATATACTCTGGAAACACCATATATTTT.

The chain uses TRBV9 and TRBJ1-3; TRBD1 might be the D (6 bases). Trimming cost V 0 bases and J 1 base, with 17 bases left between them. This CDR3 is 18 amino acids long. Per the germline V gene, CDR1 is SGDLS and CDR2 is YYNGEE. The CDR3 protein is CASSVEGVSFRSGNTIYF. The CDR3 nucleotides read TGTGCCAGCAGCGTAGAGGGGGTCTCCTTCAGGTCTGGAAACACCATATATTTT. Full variable domain (remainder filled in from reference TRBV9 and TRBJ1-3): DSGVTQTPKHLITATGQRVTLRCSPRSGDLSVYWYQQSLDQGLQFLIQYYNGEERAKGNILERFSAQQFPDLHSELNLSSLELGDSALYFCASSVEGVSFRSGNTIYFGEGSWLTVV.

About this clone: Other DNA sequences from this sample encode an identical CDR3 as well. The chain is built from TRBV19 and TRBJ2-5; D gene ambiguous. CDR3 size: 11 residues. Germline lookup yields CDR1 LNHDA and CDR2 SQIVND (reference sequence). With 2 bases removed from V and 5 bases from J, the gap between germline ends came to 3 bases. Written as DNA, the CDR3 is TGTGCCAGTAGTATAAGGGAGACCCAGTACTTC. Its translation: CASSIRETQYF.

The rearrangement links TRBV6-6 to TRBJ2-7; TRBD1 matches at 7 bases. Germline trimming cut 6 bases from V and 4 bases from J; bases unmatched to any gene: 12. CDR1 MNHNY and CDR2 SVGAGI come from the germline V gene (reference sequence). The CDR3 is made up of 15 amino acids. Here the CDR3 DNA reads TGTGCCAGCAGCCGAGAGGGGGCGTTCTCGTACGAGCAGTACTTC. Its translation is CASSREGAFSYEQYF.

The gene calls are TRBV5-8 and TRBJ1-2, with 8 bases fitting TRBD1. The germline CDR1 and CDR2 sequences are SGHTS and YDEGEE. J was trimmed by 3 bases and V by 4 bases; bases with no gene match: 8. The CDR3 totals 15 residues. CDR3 DNA: TGTGCCAGCAGCCCCGGACAGGGTAGTTACTATGGCTACACCTTC. Protein sequence: CASSPGQGSYYGYTF.

Only one count was recorded for this clone. The chain carries TRBV18 and TRBJ1-4; 8 bases are shared with TRBD1. CDR3 length equals 15 residues. The germline gives CDR1 KGHSH, CDR2 LQKENI. The V segment lost 3 bases and the J segment 7 bases; nucleotides outside the gene matches: 7. Here the CDR3 DNA reads TGTGCCAGCTCACCGACGACAGGGGATAGTGAAAAACTGTTTTTT. It is translated as CASSPTTGDSEKLFF.

The chain combines TRBV6-5 with TRBJ2-1; TRBD2 might be the D (5 bases). CDR1 and CDR2 (germline): MNHEY, SVGAGI. This CDR3 is built from 14 residues. V lost 9 bases, J lost 1 base, and 13 bases lay in between. The CDR3 DNA follows: TGTGCCAGTATTCGAAGCGGTTCCTACAATGAGCAGTTCTTC. This gives the protein CASIRSGSYNEQFF.

The rearrangement uses TRBV7-3 and TRBJ2-1; D may be TRBD2 (6 bases). Germline assignment: CDR1 SGHTA and CDR2 FQGTGA. Trimming took off 5 bases at V and 4 bases at J, with 15 bases between the two ends. CDR3 size: 15 residues. The CDR3 here is CASSLGLGTYNEQFF. Written as DNA, the CDR3 is TGTGCCAGCAGCCTGGGACTGGGGACGTACAATGAGCAGTTCTTC.

The rearrangement uses TRBV11-3 and TRBJ2-3; possible D gene TRBD1, 6 bases. The V gene's germline CDR1 is SGHNT and CDR2 YENEEA. The CDR3 runs to 15 residues. V gave up 5 bases and J gave up 1 base, with 13 bases separating them. Here the CDR3 DNA reads TGTGCCAGCAGCCCACAGGGAAAGGGCACAGATACGCAGTATTTT. This translates into CASSPQGKGTDTQYF.

CDR3 DNA sequence: TGCGCCAGCAGCTTGGCGGGATTAAAAGAGACCCAGTACTTC. It encodes CASSLAGLKETQYF. V and J are TRBV5-1 and TRBJ2-5; D is possibly TRBD2 (5 bases). Germline lookup yields CDR1 SGHRS and CDR2 YFSETQ. This CDR3 contains 14 residues. V lost 0 bases, J lost 3 bases, and 9 bases lay in between.

The CDR3 DNA is TGCGCCAGCAGCCAACGTATGGACCGGGAAGTCAGCAATCAGCCCCAGCATTTT. It encodes CASSQRMDREVSNQPQHF. This rearrangement joins TRBV4-1 to TRBJ1-5; D uncertain. This CDR3 region has 18 residues. Germline V gives CDR1 MGHRA, CDR2 YSYEKL. The V and J ends lost 2 bases and 1 base respectively, with 18 bases between them.

This clone has a single count. The chain joins TRBV6-1 to TRBJ2-5, with no clear D. The assigned J gene may be wrong: the sequence end matches TRBJ2-7 better. The length of the CDR3 is 14 residues. Germline V gene lookup returns CDR1 MNHNS and CDR2 SASEGT. CDR3 protein: CASTPGPASYEQYF. The CDR3 nucleotides are TGTGCCAGCACTCCCGGACCCGCCTCCTACGAGCAGTACTTC.

This clone was observed a single time. This chain uses TRBV2 with TRBJ2-5, with a weak D call TRBD1 (5 bases). The V and J ends lost 10 bases and 4 bases respectively, with 10 bases between them. The CDR3 length is 11 residues. Germline V lookup: CDR1 SNHLY, CDR2 FYNNEI. The CDR3 nucleotides read TGTGCCACCTCAACAGGAGAGACCCAGTACTTC. Protein sequence: CATSTGETQYF.

The CDR3 DNA sequence: TGTGCCACGGGACAGGGGGCGGGTGAGCAGTTCTTC. Its translation is CATGQGAGEQFF. V is TRBV2 and J is TRBJ2-1; 12 bases map to TRBD1. CDR3 length: 12 residues. J gave up 9 bases and V 10 bases, and 4 bases lay outside the gene matches. Germline-derived CDR1 and CDR2 are SNHLY and FYNNEI.

Only one count was recorded for this clone. The chain joins TRBV29-1 to TRBJ1-2; D remains ambiguous. CDR3 length: 13 residues. Per the germline V gene, CDR1 is SQVTM and CDR2 is ANQGSEA. V lost 6 bases and J 0 bases, leaving 11 bases between the germline ends. CDR3 in DNA: TGCAGCGTAGATCAACACGCTAACTATGGCTACACCTTC. It encodes CSVDQHANYGYTF.

This chain connects TRBV9 to TRBJ2-7, with TRBD1 matching over 7 bases. The CDR3 is made up of 14 amino acids. Germline V gene data show CDR1 as SGDLS and CDR2 as YYNGEE. V lost 0 bases, J lost 5 bases, and 5 bases stayed unmatched. This CDR3 is CASSVARGGHEQYF. Here the CDR3 DNA reads TGTGCCAGCAGCGTAGCGAGAGGGGGCCACGAGCAGTACTTC.

The genes are TRBV5-1 and TRBJ1-2; 7 nucleotides agree with TRBD1. Trimming cost V 3 bases and J 6 bases; bases outside gene matches: 8. The CDR3 totals 14 residues. Germline V lookup: CDR1 SGHRS, CDR2 YFSETQ. Here the CDR3 reads CASSSDGTDNGYTF. The CDR3 DNA reads as TGCGCCAGCAGCTCCGACGGGACAGATAATGGCTACACCTTC.